Shown below are 9 T cell receptor beta chains from a single sample sequenced in a study of pediatric ulcerative colitis. The rectum was sampled with one to two pinch biopsies at colonoscopy. The table came from immunoSEQ multiplex PCR; TCRdb's copy has only in-frame clones and leaves some out. The repertoire holds about 17,000 clones, with just under 75% as singletons. Sequenced sample: gut tissue. These receptors came from a girl aged 5 to 17 with moderate ulcerative colitis.

V usage is TRBV9 and J usage is TRBJ2-1; D might be TRBD1 (5 bases). Trimming cost V 2 bases and J 4 bases, with 13 bases left between them. The CDR3 is 15 residues long. CDR1 SGDLS and CDR2 YYNGEE come from the germline V gene. The CDR3 coding sequence is TGTGCCAGCAGCGTTCAGGGTAATGGGTACAATGAGCAGTTCTTC. Translation: CASSVQGNGYNEQFF.

The V and J genes are TRBV6-6 and TRBJ1-6; tentatively, D is TRBD1 (5 bases). This CDR3 is 15 amino acids long. V gave up 5 bases and J gave up 5 bases, with 13 bases separating them. Germline CDR1 MNHNY, CDR2 SVGAGI (reference sequence). This CDR3 reads CASSIGRVDNSPLHF. In nucleotides, the CDR3 is TGTGCCAGCAGTATCGGCAGGGTGGATAATTCACCCCTCCACTTT.

The chain links TRBV2 to TRBJ2-5; 7 nucleotides match TRBD1. CDR3 length equals 13 residues. Germline V gene sequence: CDR1 SNHLY, CDR2 FYNNEI. V lost 6 bases to trimming and J lost 2 bases; unmatched junction nucleotides: 3. DNA of the CDR3: TGTGCCAGCAGCCAGGACAGGCAAGAGACCCAGTACTTC. Amino acids: CASSQDRQETQYF.

Of note for this clone: At one end, the junction sequence differs from germline, possibly due to a read error. V and J are TRBV6-6 and TRBJ2-7; D ambiguous. Germline V gene sequence: CDR1 MNHNY, CDR2 SVGAGI (reference sequence). The CDR3 loop spans 15 amino acids. CDR3 DNA: TGTGCCAGCAGTTACTCGGCGCGGACCTCCTACGGGCAGTACTTC. Its protein product is CASSYSARTSYGQYF.

The gene calls are TRBV29-1 and TRBJ2-3; D is possibly TRBD2 (6 bases). Germline V gives CDR1 SQVTM, CDR2 ANQGSEA. This CDR3 comprises 14 residues. V lost 6 bases to trimming and J lost 0 bases, with 13 bases between them. CDR3 residues: CSVFLATSTDTQYF. The CDR3 coding sequence is TGCAGCGTGTTCCTAGCGACTAGCACAGATACGCAGTATTTT.

In this sample, this clone turned up a few times. Other DNA sequences in this sample translate to the same CDR3. The V and J genes are TRBV5-1 and TRBJ2-2, with a possible D match to TRBD2 (6 bases). The CDR3 totals 14 residues. Germline V gene sequence: CDR1 SGHRS, CDR2 YFSETQ. Trimming shortened V by 2 bases and J by 1 base, and 6 bases separated the two germline ends. This CDR3 reads CASSFSGNTGELFF. The CDR3 nucleotides are TGCGCCAGCAGCTTTAGCGGGAACACCGGGGAGCTGTTTTTT.

This chain connects TRBV11-3 to TRBJ2-2, with 7 positions matching TRBD1. The CDR3 runs to 15 residues. V was clipped by 5 bases and J by 8 bases; unmatched bases: 11. CDR1 is SGHNT, CDR2 YENEEA, per germline. The DNA for the CDR3 is TGTGCCAGCAGCCCGGCGACAGGGCGAACAGGGGAGCTGTTTTTT. Translation: CASSPATGRTGELFF.

The chain uses TRBV28 and TRBJ1-2; D is uncertain. V gave up 11 bases and J gave up 4 bases, with 14 bases separating them. The V gene's germline CDR1 is MDHEN and CDR2 SYDVKM. This CDR3 spans 12 amino acids. CDR3 nucleotide sequence: TGTGCCGTACACCCGGGGTCCTATGGCTACACCTTC. Translated: CAVHPGSYGYTF.

The chain has TRBV11-3 and TRBJ2-7; D is possibly TRBD2 (6 bases). The germline CDR1 and CDR2 sequences are SGHNT and YENEEA. The CDR3 extends over 16 amino acids. The V end was cut by 0 bases, the J end by 6 bases, with 18 bases between. DNA for the CDR3: TGTGCCAGCAGCTTAGATGGAGCGGGCAGGCAAGGCGAGCAGTACTTC. Translated: CASSLDGAGRQGEQYF.